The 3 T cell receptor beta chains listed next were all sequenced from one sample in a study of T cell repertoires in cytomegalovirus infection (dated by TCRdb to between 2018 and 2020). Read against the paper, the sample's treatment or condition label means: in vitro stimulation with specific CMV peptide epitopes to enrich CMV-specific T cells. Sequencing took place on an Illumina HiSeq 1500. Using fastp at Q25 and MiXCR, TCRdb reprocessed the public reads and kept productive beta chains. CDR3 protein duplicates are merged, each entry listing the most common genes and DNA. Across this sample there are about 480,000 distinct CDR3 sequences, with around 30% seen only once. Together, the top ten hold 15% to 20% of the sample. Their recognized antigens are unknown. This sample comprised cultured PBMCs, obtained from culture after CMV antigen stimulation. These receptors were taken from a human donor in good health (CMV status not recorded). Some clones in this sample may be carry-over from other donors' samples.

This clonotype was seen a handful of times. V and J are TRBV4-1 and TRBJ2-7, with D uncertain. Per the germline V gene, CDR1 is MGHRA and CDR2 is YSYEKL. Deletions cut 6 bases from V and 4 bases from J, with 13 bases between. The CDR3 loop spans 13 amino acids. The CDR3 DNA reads TGCGCCAGCAGTTCTGCCGAAGGTTACGAGCAGTACGTC. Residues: CASSSAEGYEQYV.

CDR3 amino acids: CASSLGLVNSPLHF. The CDR3 DNA is TGTGCCAGCAGTTTAGGTCTGGTTAATTCACCCCTCCACTTT. The chain employs TRBV27 and TRBJ1-6, with D unclear. Germline assignment: CDR1 MNHEY and CDR2 SMNVEV (reference sequence). The V end was cut by 2 bases, the J end by 6 bases, with 8 bases between. This CDR3 is built from 14 residues.

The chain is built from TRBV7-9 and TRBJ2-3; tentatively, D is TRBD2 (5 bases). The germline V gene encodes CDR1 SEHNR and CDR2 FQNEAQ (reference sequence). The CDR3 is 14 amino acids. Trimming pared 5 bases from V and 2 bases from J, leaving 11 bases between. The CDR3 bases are TGTGCCAGCAGCGAGAAGCGGTACACAGATACGCAGTATTTT. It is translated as CASSEKRYTDTQYF.